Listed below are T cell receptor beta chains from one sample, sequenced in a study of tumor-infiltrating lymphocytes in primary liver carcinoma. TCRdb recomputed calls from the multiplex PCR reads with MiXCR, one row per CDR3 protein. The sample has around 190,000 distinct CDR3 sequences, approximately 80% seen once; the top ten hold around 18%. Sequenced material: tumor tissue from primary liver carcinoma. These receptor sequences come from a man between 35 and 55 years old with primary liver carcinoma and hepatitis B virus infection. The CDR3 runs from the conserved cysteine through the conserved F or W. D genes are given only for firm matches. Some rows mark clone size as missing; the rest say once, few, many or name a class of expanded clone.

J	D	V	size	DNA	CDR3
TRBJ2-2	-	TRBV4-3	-	TGCACTAGCAGCCAAGTTTCTGGAGGGGAGCTGTTTTTT	CTSSQVSGGELFF
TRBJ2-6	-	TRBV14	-	TGTGTCAGCAGCCAAGATACTGTATCGACTCTTAGCACTGGGGCCAACGTCCTGACTTTC	CVSSQDTVSTLSTGANVLTF
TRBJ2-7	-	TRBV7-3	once	TGTGCCAGCAGTCCCGCTAGCGCGAGGGCCTACGAGCAATACTTC	CASSPASARAYEQYF
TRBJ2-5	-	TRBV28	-	TGTGCCAGCATGAACAGCGGAGACCCCAAGACCCAATACTTC	CASMNSGDPKTQYF
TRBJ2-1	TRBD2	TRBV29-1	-	TGCAGCGTTTGGACTAGCGGGAGAGGATTCTTGAGTGAGCAGTTCTTC	CSVWTSGRGFLSEQFF
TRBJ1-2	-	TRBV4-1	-	TGCGCCAGCAGCATCGCGGGCCAGGGGAACGGTGACTACACCTTC	CASSIAGQGNGDYTF
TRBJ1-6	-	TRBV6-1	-	TGTGCCAGCAGTGAAGCCCCTAATCGGTCACCCATCCAATTT	CASSEAPNRSPIQF
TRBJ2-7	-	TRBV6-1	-	TGTACCAGCAGTCGCTCAATGGCTGCGAGCTCCTACGAGCAGTACTTC	CTSSRSMAASSYEQYF
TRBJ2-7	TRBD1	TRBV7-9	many	TGTGCCAGCAGCTTATCAGGGGGAACCCTCGGCGAGCAGTACTTC	CASSLSGGTLGEQYF
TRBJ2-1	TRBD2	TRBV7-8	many	TGTGCCAGCAGCAGAAGGACTAGCGGGAGTTCGAATGAGCAGTTCTTC	CASSRRTSGSSNEQFF
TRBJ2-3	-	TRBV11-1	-	TGTGACAGCATCTCTGGGGGAAGCTCTGTTGGAGTCCGCACAGATACGCAGTATTTT	CDSISGGSSVGVRTDTQYF
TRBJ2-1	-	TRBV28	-	TGTGCCAGAAGCCGGAGTAGCGCCTACAATGAGCAGTTCTTC	CARSRSSAYNEQFF
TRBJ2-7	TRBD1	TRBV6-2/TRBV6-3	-	TGTGTCAGCAGCCTCCTGGACAGGGCCCACGATCAGTACTTC	CVSSLLDRAHDQYF
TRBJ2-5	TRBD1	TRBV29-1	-	TGCACCGTTGTTCTCCACGGGACAGGGAGAGATACCCAGTACTTC	CTVVLHGTGRDTQYF
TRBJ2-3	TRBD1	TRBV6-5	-	TGTGCCAGCGAAGGGACAGGGGGAACAGATACGCAGTATTTT	CASEGTGGTDTQYF
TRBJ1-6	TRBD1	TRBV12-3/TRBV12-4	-	TGTGCCAGTAGTCCGCCGGGACAGAATAATTCATCCCTCCACTTT	CASSPPGQNNSSLHF
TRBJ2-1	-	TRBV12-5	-	TGTGCTAGTGCTTCCTACGTAGGTCTAAAGCAGTTCTTC	CASASYVGLKQFF
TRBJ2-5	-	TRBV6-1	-	TGTGCCAGCAGAAGGGCCTCATCGTGGGAGACCCAGTACTTC	CASRRASSWETQYF
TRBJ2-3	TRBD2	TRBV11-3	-	TGTGCCAGCAGTTTAGGCAGCGGGAGTATAATAGATACGCAGTATTTT	CASSLGSGSIIDTQYF
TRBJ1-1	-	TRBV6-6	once	TGTGGCAGCAGCACAGAGGGGATTACTGAAGCTTTCTTT	CGSSTEGITEAFF
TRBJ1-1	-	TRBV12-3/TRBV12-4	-	TGTGCCAGCAGTTTAGGTCAGGGAGGATCTACTGAAGCTTTCTTT	CASSLGQGGSTEAFF
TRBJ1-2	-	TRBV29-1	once	TGCAGCGTTGCCACGGACGGATACTATGGTTACATCTTC	CSVATDGYYGYIF
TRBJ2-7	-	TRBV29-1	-	TGCGGCGGAGGATACAGTGCCTACGAGCAGTATTTC	CGGGYSAYEQYF
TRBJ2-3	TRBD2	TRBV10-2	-	TGCGCCAGCACTGAGTTACAGGGACTAGCTACTACAGATACGCAGTATTTT	CASTELQGLATTDTQYF
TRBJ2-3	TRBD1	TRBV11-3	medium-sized	TGTGCCAGCAGCCCCGGGACAGGGTATGGGACGACAGATACGCAGTATTTT	CASSPGTGYGTTDTQYF
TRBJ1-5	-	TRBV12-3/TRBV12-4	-	TGTGCCAGATGTCCAGCGGGAGATAGCAATCAGCCCCAGCATTTT	CARCPAGDSNQPQHF
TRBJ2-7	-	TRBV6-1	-	TGTGCCAGTAGTGAAGCGTGGGTTTCCTACGACCAGTACTTC	CASSEAWVSYDQYF
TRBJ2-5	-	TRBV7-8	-	TGCGCCAGCAGCTTGGGTAGCGTCCAAGAGACCCAGTACTTC	CASSLGSVQETQYF
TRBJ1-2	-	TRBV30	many	TGTGCCTGGAGGGGGGTGTATGGCTACACCTTC	CAWRGVYGYTF
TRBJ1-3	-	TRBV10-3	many	TGTGCCATCAGCTTACAGAATAGTCACTCTGGAAACACCATATATTTT	CAISLQNSHSGNTIYF
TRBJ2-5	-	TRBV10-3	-	TGTGCCATCAGTGAGTCCGGGATGACCCAGTACTTC	CAISESGMTQYF
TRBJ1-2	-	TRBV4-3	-	TGCACCAGCAGCCAAGATACGCAGGGGCCTCATGGCTACACCTTC	CTSSQDTQGPHGYTF
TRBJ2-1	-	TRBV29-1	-	TGCAGCGTTGCCCTATGTGAAACCTACGATGAGCAGTTCTTC	CSVALCETYDEQFF
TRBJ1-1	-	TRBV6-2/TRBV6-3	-	TGTGTCAGCAGTTACAGGGAAACTGAAGCTTACTTT	CVSSYRETEAYF
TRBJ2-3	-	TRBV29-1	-	TGCAGCGTTGGGATTTCAGATACGCATTATTTT	CSVGISDTHYF
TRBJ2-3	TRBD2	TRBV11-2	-	TGTGCTAACAGCGATAGCGGGAGATTTACAGATGCGCAGTATTTT	CANSDSGRFTDAQYF
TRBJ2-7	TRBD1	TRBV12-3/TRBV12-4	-	TGTGCCAGCAGTTTCGGACAGGGAGCTTCTCCCGGGGCTAGCACTTACGAGCAGTACTTC	CASSFGQGASPGASTYEQYF
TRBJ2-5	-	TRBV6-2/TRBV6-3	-	TGTGCAAGCAGTTCCGGGGACTTTGGAGAGACCCAGTACTTC	CASSSGDFGETQYF
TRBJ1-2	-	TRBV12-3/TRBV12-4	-	TGTGCCATCGAACAGTGGGTCAATGGCTACACCTTC	CAIEQWVNGYTF
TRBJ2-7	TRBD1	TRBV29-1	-	TGCAGCACGGCACAGGGGGACCCCTACGAGCAGTACTTC	CSTAQGDPYEQYF
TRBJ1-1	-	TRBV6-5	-	TGTGCCAGCAGTCTAGCCACTTACACTGAAGCTTCCTTT	CASSLATYTEASF
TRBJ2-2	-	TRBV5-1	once	TGCACCAGCACCTTCTCTCCAGGGGACACCGGGGAGCTGTTTTTT	CTSTFSPGDTGELFF
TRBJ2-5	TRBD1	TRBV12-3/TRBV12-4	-	TGTGCCAGCCGTTTGGTGCAGGGGGATACCCAGTATTTC	CASRLVQGDTQYF
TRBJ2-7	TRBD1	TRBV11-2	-	TGTGCCAGCACCTTACTATTGACAGGGGAAAACGAGCTGTACTTC	CASTLLLTGENELYF
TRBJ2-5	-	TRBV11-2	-	TGTGCCAGTAGTTTTGGGGAGACTCAGTACTTC	CASSFGETQYF
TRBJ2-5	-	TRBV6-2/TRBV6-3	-	TGTGCCAGCGGAACAGGGTCGGAGACCCAGTACTTC	CASGTGSETQYF
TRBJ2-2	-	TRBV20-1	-	TGCAGTGCTACCCCGGGAGAGACCGACACCGGGGAACTGTTTTTC	CSATPGETDTGELFF
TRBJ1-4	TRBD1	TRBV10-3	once	TGTGCCATCAGTGACAGGGGGGGCGGGGATGAAAGACTGTTTTTT	CAISDRGGGDERLFF
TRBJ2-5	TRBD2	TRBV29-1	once	TGCAGCGTTCAAACTAGCGGGAGTTGGGGAGAGACCCAGTACTTC	CSVQTSGSWGETQYF
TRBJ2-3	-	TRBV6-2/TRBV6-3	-	TGTGCCAGCATTTACGTCCCGGGTTTCGATACGCAATATTTT	CASIYVPGFDTQYF
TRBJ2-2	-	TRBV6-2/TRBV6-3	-	TGTGCCAGCAGTTACTCCTACCCCGGGACGGGATCGGCCGGGGAGATGTTTTTT	CASSYSYPGTGSAGEMFF
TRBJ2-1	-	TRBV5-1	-	TGCGCCAGCAGCTTGGGGACAGTGACCTATAATGAGCAGTTCTTC	CASSLGTVTYNEQFF